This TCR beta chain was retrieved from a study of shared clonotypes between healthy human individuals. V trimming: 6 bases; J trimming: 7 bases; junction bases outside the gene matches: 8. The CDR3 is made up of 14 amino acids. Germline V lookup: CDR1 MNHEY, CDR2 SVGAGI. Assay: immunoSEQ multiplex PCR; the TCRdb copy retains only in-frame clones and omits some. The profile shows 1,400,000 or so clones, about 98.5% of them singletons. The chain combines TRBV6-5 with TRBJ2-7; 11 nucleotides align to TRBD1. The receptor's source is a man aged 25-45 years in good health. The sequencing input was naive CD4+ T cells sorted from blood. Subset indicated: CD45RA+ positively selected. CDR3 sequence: CASRRGTGGGEQYF. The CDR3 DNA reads TGTGCCAGCAGGAGAGGGACAGGGGGTGGGGAGCAGTACTTC.